Only one count was recorded for the clone carrying this T cell receptor beta chain. TCRdb's copy holds only in-frame clones and misses some; the assay was immunoSEQ multiplex PCR. The sample lists more than 250,000 clones, 85% to 90% occurring once. These data are taken from a study of blood T cell repertoires in COVID-19. Turning to the study itself: COVID-19 samples collected from the United States, Italy and Spain covered acute and convalescent phases. PBMCs, B-cell-depleted T cells, or T cells provided the cDNA or gDNA that made up the material.

Germline values: CDR1 LNHDA, CDR2 SQIVND (reference sequence). V was pared by 5 bases and J by 2 bases, with 11 bases between. The CDR3 sequence is 14 residues long. This TCR was recovered from a woman in her forties or fifties with COVID-19, enrolled during active disease. The material sequenced was peripheral blood. The chain employs TRBV19 and TRBJ2-3, with a possible D match to TRBD2 (6 bases). The CDR3 nucleotides read TGTGCCAGTAGTTCTTCTAGCGCCACAGATACGCAGTATTTT. Amino acid sequence: CASSSSSATDTQYF.